These T cell receptor beta chains were read from a single sample in a study of T cells expressing NK-cell markers. TCRdb re-called the 5' RACE reads and shows each CDR3 protein once, DNA omitted. The table lists some 410,000 distinct CDR3 sequences, with more than 7% in the top ten. Sequenced input: blood T cells: a sorted CD56 or NKG2C T cell subset, CD4+ or CD8+ T cells, or bulk PBMC T cells (not recorded which). These receptors all come from a woman between 18 and 69 years old in good health. Each CDR3 is given with its conserved first and last residue.

cdr3_length	v_call	j_call	cdr3_aa
15	TRBV11-1	TRBJ2-1	CASSSGTNSYNEQFF
14	TRBV12-3/TRBV12-4	TRBJ1-2	CASSLRDPFYGYTF
16	TRBV28	TRBJ2-1	CASSKGGLGTYNEQFF
17	TRBV12-3/TRBV12-4	TRBJ1-4	CASSLRGTGRIGEKLFF
15	TRBV12-3/TRBV12-4	TRBJ1-2	CASSLAQGSNYGYTF
14	TRBV6-2/TRBV6-3	TRBJ2-2	CASIDRGWDGELFF
12	TRBV12-3/TRBV12-4	TRBJ1-4	CASSPNNEKLFF
14	TRBV12-3/TRBV12-4	TRBJ1-1	CASVRRVPNTEAFF
15	TRBV18	TRBJ2-2	CASSPGQVNTGELFF
14	TRBV20-1	TRBJ2-7	CSAPGPDSVYEQYF
15	TRBV12-3/TRBV12-4	TRBJ1-2	CASSAAMFVPYGYTF
16	TRBV28	TRBJ2-7	CASPPSTDSHSYEQYF
13	TRBV5-4	TRBJ1-2	CASSLRTYYGYTF
13	TRBV9	TRBJ1-1	CASSVWGNTEAFF
15	TRBV20-1	TRBJ2-1	CSAPVRGISYNEQFF
16	TRBV4-2	TRBJ2-5	CASSQEGSRYQETQYF
17	TRBV7-2	TRBJ2-1	CASSLYRNPSSYNEQFF
16	TRBV4-1	TRBJ2-2	CASSTGTSGNTGELFF
16	TRBV4-2	TRBJ2-7	CASSQETAVLSYEQYF
15	TRBV7-2	TRBJ1-5	CASSLREGSNQPQHF
14	TRBV20-1	TRBJ2-2	CSAKVRGSTGELFF
12	TRBV20-1	TRBJ1-1	CSARKTGTEAFF
14	TRBV12-3/TRBV12-4	TRBJ2-6	CASSSSSGANVLTF
18	TRBV24-1	TRBJ1-1	CATSDPRGRVGGNTEAFF
19	TRBV9	TRBJ2-1	CASSPPPSPGQGLGNEQFF
14	TRBV10-2	TRBJ2-3	CASRGGRAGDTQYF
11	TRBV19	TRBJ1-1	CASEMNTEAFF
15	TRBV20-1	TRBJ1-5	CSARVNRGKYQPQHF
13	TRBV4-3	TRBJ2-1	CASSQEGLYEQFF
16	TRBV3-1	TRBJ2-1	CASSQAGVVPYNEQFF
15	TRBV20-1	TRBJ1-3	CSADSGDHSGNTIYF
15	TRBV29-1	TRBJ2-3	CSVPGRSASTDTQYF
18	TRBV27	TRBJ2-3	CASSLIPRGRSSTDTQYF